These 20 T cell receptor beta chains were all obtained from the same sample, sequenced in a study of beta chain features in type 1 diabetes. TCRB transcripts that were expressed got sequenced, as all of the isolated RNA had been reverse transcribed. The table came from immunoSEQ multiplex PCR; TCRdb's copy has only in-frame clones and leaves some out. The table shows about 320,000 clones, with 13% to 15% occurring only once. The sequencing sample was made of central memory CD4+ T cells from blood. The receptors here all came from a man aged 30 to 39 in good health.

DNA for the CDR3: TGTGCCAGCAGCAAGGCTAGGACCAGATCTAAAGATACGCAGTATTTT. Translation gives CASSKARTRSKDTQYF. The V and J genes are TRBV5-6 and TRBJ2-3; no clear D gene. Trimming removed 4 bases at V and 5 bases at J, with 20 bases between. CDR1 and CDR2 from the germline V gene are SGHDT and YYEEEE. The CDR3 is made up of 16 amino acids.

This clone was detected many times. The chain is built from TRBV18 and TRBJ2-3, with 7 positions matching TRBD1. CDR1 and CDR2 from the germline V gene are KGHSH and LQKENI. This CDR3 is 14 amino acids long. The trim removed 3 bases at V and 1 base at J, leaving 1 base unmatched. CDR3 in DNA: TGTGCCAGCTCACCCGGGACAGGCACAGATACGCAGTATTTT. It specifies CASSPGTGTDTQYF.

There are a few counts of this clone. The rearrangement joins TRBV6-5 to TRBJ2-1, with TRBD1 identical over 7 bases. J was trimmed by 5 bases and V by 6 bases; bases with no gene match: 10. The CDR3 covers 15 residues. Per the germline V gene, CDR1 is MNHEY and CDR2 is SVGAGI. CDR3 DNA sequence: TGTGCCAGCAGCCCAAGACAGGGTCGGAACAATGAGCAGTTCTTC. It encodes CASSPRQGRNNEQFF.

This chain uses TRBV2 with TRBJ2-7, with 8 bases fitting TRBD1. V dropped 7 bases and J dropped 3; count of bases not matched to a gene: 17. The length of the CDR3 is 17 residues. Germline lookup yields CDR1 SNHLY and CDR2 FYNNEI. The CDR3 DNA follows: TGTGCCAGCATATTAGGGCAGGGGGCCGGAACCCGCTACGAGCAGTACTTC. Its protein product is CASILGQGAGTRYEQYF. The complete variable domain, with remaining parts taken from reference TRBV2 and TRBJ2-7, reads EPEVTQTPSHQVTQMGQEVILRCVPISNHLYFYWYRQILGQKVEFLVSFYNNEISEKSEIFDDQFSVERPDGSNFTLKIRSTKLEDSAMYFCASILGQGAGTRYEQYFGPGTRLTVT.

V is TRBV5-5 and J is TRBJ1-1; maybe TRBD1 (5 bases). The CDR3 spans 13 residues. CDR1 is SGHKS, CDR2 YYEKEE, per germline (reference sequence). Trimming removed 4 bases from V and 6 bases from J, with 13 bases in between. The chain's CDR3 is CASSTSGRSEAFF. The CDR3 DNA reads TGTGCCAGCAGCACCTCGGGGCGGTCTGAAGCTTTCTTT. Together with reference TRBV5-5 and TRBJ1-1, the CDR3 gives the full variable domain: DAGVTQSPTHLIKTRGQQVTLRCSPISGHKSVSWYQQVLGQGPQFIFQYYEKEERGRGNFPDRFSARQFPNYSSELNVNALLLGDSALYLCASSTSGRSEAFFGQGTRLTVV.

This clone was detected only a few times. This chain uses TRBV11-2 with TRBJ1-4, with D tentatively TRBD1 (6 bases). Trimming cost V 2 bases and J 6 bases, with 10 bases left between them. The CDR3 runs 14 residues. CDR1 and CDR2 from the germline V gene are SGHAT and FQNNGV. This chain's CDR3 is CASSLQGFYEKLFF. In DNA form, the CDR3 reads TGTGCCAGCAGCTTACAGGGGTTTTATGAAAAACTGTTTTTT.

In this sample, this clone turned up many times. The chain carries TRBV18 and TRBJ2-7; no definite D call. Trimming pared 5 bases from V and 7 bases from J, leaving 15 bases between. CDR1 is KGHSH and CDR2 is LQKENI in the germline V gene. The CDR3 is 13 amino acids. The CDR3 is CASSTTTQAEQYV. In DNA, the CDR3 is TGTGCCAGCTCAACCACGACTCAGGCGGAGCAGTACGTC.

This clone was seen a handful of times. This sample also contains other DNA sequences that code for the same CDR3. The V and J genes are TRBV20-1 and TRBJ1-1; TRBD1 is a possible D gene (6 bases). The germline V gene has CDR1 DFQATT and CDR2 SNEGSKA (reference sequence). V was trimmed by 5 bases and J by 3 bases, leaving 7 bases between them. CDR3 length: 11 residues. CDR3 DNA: TGCAGTGCTCGGACAGACACTGAAGCTTTCTTT. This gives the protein CSARTDTEAFF.

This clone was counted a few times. The CDR3 region has the DNA TGTGCCAGCAGCATTCAGCGGGAGAGGGGCACAGATACGCAGTATTTT. Translation gives CASSIQRERGTDTQYF. This sequence joins TRBV4-2 and TRBJ2-3, with 8 bases aligning to TRBD2. After removal of 5 bases from V and 1 base from J, the junction contained 8 bases not matched to a gene. The CDR3 is 16 amino acids. Germline loops: CDR1 LGHNA, CDR2 YNFKEQ.

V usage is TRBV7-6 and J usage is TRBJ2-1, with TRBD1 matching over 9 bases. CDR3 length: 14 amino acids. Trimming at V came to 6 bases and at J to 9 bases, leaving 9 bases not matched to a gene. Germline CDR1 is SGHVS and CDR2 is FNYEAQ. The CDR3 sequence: CASSRDRVSGEQFF. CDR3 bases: TGTGCCAGCAGTCGGGACAGGGTGAGCGGTGAGCAGTTCTTC.

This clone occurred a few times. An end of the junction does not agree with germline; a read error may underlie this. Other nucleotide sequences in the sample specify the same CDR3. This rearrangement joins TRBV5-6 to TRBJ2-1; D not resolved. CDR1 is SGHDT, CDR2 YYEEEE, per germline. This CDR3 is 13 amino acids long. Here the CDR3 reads CASSHGAVNEQFF. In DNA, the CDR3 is TGCGCCAGCAGCCACGGAGCTGTCAATGAGCAGTTCTTC.

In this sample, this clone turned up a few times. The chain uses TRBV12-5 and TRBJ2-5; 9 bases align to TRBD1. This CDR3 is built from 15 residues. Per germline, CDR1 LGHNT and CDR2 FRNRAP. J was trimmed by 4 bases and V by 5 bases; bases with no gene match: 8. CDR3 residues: CASGPGQGDGETQYF. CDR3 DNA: TGTGCTAGTGGTCCGGGACAGGGTGACGGAGAGACCCAGTACTTC. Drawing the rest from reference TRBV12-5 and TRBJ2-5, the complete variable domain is DARVTQTPRHKVTEMGQEVTMRCQPILGHNTVFWYRQTMMQGLELLAYFRNRAPLDDSGMPKDRFSAEMPDATLATLKIQPSEPRDSAVYFCASGPGQGDGETQYFGPGTRLLVL.

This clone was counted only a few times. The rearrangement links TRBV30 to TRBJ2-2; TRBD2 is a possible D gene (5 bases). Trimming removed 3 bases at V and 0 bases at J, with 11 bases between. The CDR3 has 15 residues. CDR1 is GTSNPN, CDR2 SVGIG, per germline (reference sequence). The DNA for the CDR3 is TGTGCCTGGAGCCCTCTCGGGGCGAACACCGGGGAGCTGTTTTTT. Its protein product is CAWSPLGANTGELFF.

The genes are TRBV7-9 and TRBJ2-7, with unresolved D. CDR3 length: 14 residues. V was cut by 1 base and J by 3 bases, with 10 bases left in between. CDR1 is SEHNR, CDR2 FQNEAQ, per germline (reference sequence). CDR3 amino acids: CASSLDVEGYEQYV. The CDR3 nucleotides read TGTGCCAGCAGCTTAGATGTAGAAGGCTACGAGCAGTACGTC.

CDR3 protein: CASSVEVGGNTIYF. The CDR3 coding sequence is TGCGCCAGCAGTGTTGAGGTGGGCGGAAACACCATATATTTT. The V and J genes are TRBV10-2 and TRBJ1-3, with D uncertain. The germline V gene has CDR1 WSHSY and CDR2 SAAADI. The V end lost 4 bases, the J end lost 4 bases, and 11 bases lay between the germline ends. The CDR3 spans 14 residues.

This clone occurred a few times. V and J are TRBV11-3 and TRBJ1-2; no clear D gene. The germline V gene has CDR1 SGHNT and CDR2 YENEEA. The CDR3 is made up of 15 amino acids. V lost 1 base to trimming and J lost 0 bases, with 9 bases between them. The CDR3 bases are TGTGCCAGCAGCTTAGGGTACAGTACTAACTATGGCTACACCTTC. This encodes CASSLGYSTNYGYTF. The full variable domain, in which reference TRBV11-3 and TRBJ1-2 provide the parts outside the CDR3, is EAGVVQSPRYKIIEKKQPVAFWCNPISGHNTLYWYLQNLGQGPELLIRYENEEAVDDSQLPKDRFSAERLKGVDSTLKIQPAELGDSAVYLCASSLGYSTNYGYTFGSGTRLTVV.

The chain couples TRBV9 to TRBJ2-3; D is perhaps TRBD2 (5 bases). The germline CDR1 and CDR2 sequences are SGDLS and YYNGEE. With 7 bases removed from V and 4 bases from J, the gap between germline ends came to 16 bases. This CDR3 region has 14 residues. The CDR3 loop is CASSVATSADTQYF. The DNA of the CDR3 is TGTGCCAGCTCCGTCGCCACTAGTGCAGATACGCAGTATTTT.

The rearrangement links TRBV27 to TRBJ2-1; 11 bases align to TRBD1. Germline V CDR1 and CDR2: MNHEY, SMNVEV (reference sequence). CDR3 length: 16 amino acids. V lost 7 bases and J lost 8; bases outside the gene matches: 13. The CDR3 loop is CASNRRRGQGGYEQFF. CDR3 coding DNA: TGTGCCAGCAATCGACGGAGGGGACAGGGGGGATATGAGCAGTTCTTC.

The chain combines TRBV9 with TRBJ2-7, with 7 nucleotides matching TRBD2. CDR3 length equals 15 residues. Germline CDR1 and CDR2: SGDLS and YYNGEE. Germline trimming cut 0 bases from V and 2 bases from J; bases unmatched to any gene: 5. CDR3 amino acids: CASSVGGGGAYEQYF. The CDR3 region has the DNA TGTGCCAGCAGCGTAGGGGGCGGGGGAGCCTACGAGCAGTACTTC.

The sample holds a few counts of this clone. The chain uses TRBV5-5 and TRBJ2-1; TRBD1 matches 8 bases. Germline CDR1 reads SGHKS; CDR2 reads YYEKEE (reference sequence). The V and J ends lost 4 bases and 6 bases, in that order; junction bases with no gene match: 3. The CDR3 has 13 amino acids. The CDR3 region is CASSQGAFNEQFF. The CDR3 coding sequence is TGTGCCAGCAGCCAGGGGGCTTTCAATGAGCAGTTCTTC.